This T cell receptor (beta chain) originates from a study of T cells in localized non-small cell lung cancer. Study outcomes and limitations: Appearing in adjacent lung were a median 57 of the top 100 tumor clones. Uninvolved adjacent lung, not tumor, had the highest T cell clonality. Overall survival was longer when the density of T cells in the blood was higher. Since sequencing was restricted to only one region of the tumor, intratumor heterogeneity remains a possibility.

The sample holds one count of this clone. The target antigen is unknown. The CDR3 totals 11 residues. The germline gives CDR1 LNHDA, CDR2 SQIVND (reference sequence). V gave up 3 bases and J gave up 8 bases, with 5 bases separating them. TCRdb keeps only in-frame clones here, not all; method: immunoSEQ multiplex PCR. Counted here are roughly 1,700 clones, over 20% occurring once; the ten biggest clones make up 4% to 5.5%. The TCR comes from a male donor at least 60 years old with stage II lung adenocarcinoma. The V gene is TRBV19, the J gene TRBJ2-1; D gene unclear. The sample in question was lung tumor tissue, obtained before any cancer treatment. The CDR3 DNA reads TGTGCCAGTAGTATTTGGGATGAGCAGTTCTTC. It translates to CASSIWDEQFF.